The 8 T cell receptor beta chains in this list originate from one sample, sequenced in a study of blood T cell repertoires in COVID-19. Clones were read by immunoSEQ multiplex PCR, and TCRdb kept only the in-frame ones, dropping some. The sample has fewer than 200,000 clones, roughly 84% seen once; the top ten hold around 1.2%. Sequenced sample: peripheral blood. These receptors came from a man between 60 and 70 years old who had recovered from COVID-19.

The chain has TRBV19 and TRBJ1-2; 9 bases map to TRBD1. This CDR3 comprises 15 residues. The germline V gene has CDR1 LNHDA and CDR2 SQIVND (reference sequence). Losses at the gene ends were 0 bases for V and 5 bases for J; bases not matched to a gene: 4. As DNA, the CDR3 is TGTGCCAGTAGTATAGATGGACAGGGGATATATGGCTACACCTTC. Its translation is CASSIDGQGIYGYTF.

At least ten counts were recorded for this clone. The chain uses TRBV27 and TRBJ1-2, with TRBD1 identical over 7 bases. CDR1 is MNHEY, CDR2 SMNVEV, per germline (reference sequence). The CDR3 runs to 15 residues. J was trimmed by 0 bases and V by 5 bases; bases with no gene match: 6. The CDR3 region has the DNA TGTGCCAGCAGTATTCTTCAGGGGGCTAACTATGGCTACACCTTC. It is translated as CASSILQGANYGYTF.

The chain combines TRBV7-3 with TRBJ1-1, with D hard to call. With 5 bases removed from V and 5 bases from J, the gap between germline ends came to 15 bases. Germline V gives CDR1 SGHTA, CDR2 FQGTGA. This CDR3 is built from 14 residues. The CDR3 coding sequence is TGTGCCAGCAGCGGCGGGCCTGCCTGGACTGAAGCTTTCTTT. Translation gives CASSGGPAWTEAFF.

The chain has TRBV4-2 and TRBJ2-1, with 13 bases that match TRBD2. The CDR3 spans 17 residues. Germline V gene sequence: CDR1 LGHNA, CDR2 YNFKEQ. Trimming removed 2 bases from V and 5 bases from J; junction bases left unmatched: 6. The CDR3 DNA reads TGTGCCAGCAGCCAATGGACTAGCGGGGGCCTCGACAATGAGCAGTTCTTC. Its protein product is CASSQWTSGGLDNEQFF.

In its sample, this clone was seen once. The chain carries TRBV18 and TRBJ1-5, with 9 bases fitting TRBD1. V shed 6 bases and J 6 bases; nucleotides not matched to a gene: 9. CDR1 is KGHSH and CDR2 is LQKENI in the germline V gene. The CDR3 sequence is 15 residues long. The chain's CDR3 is CASSPGTGHFQPQHF. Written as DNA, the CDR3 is TGTGCCAGCTCCCCCGGGACAGGGCATTTTCAGCCCCAGCATTTT.

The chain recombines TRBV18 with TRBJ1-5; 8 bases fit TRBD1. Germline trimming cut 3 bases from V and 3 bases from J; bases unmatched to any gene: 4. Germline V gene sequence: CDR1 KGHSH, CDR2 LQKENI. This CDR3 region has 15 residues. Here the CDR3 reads CASSPGTGNNQPQHF. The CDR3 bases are TGTGCCAGCTCACCCGGGACAGGAAACAATCAGCCCCAGCATTTT. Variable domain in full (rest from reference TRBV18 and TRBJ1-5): NAGVMQNPRHLVRRRGQEARLRCSPMKGHSHVYWYRQLPEEGLKFMVYLQKENIIDESGMPKERFSAEFPKEGPSILRIQQVVRGDSAAYFCASSPGTGNNQPQHFGDGTRLSIL.

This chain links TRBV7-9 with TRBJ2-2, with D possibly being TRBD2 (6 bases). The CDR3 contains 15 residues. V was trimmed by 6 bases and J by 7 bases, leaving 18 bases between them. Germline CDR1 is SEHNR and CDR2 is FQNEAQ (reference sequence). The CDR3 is CASSPRAGSDGELFF. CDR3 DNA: TGTGCCAGCAGTCCCAGGGCGGGGTCGGACGGGGAGCTGTTTTTT.

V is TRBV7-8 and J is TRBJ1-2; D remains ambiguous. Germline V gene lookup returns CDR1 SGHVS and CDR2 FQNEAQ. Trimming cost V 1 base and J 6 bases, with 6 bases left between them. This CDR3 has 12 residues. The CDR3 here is CASSLDGDGYTF. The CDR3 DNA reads TGTGCCAGCAGCTTAGACGGTGATGGCTACACCTTC. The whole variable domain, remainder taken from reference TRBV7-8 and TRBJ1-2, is GAGVSQSPRYKVAKRGQDVALRCDPISGHVSLFWYQQALGQGPEFLTYFQNEAQLDKSGLPSDRFFAERPEGSVSTLKIQRTQQEDSAVYLCASSLDGDGYTFGSGTRLTVV.